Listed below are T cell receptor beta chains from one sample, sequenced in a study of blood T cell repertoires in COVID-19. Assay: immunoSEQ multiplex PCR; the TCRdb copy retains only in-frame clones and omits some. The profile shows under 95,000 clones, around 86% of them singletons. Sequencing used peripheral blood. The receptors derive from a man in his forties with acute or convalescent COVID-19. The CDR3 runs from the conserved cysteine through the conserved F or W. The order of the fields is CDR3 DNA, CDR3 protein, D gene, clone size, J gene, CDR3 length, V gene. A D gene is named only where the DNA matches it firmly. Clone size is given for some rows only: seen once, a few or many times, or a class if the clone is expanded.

TGCGCCAGCAGCTTGGTAAGGGGGACCTATACAAATGAGCAGTTCTTC	CASSLVRGTYTNEQFF	.	.	TRBJ2-1	16	TRBV5-1
TGCAGTGCTAGTGGGACTAGCGGGTATTACAATGAGCAGTTCTTC	CSASGTSGYYNEQFF	TRBD2	.	TRBJ2-1	15	TRBV20-1
TGTGCCAGCAGCTTAAGTCCAGGGTGGACTGAAGCTTTCTTT	CASSLSPGWTEAFF	.	.	TRBJ1-1	14	TRBV7-3
TGTGCCTGGAGTTTTAGTAGCACAGATACGCAGTATTTT	CAWSFSSTDTQYF	.	.	TRBJ2-3	13	TRBV30
TGTGCCAGCACCCCTCTGGGGGGGAGCTCCTATAATTCACCCCTCCACTTT	CASTPLGGSSYNSPLHF	.	.	TRBJ1-6	17	TRBV6-2/TRBV6-3
TGTGCCAGCTCACCCTTTCGCGGGGGAACCTACGAGCAGTACTTC	CASSPFRGGTYEQYF	TRBD2	.	TRBJ2-7	15	TRBV18
TGTGCCAGCAGCTTACGGCAGGCGGAGACCCAGTACTTC	CASSLRQAETQYF	.	.	TRBJ2-5	13	TRBV7-3
TGTGCCAGTAGTATAGACACGAACACCGGGGAGCTGTTTTTT	CASSIDTNTGELFF	.	.	TRBJ2-2	14	TRBV19
TGTGCCAGCACGATCGAGGGACTCAGCACAGATACGCAGTATTTT	CASTIEGLSTDTQYF	.	once	TRBJ2-3	15	TRBV9
TGTGCCAGCAGCTTGGGCGGGTACAATGAGCAGTTCTTC	CASSLGGYNEQFF	.	.	TRBJ2-1	13	TRBV5-8
TGTGCTAGTGGTTTAGTGACTAGGGGTGGAAAACTGTTTTTT	CASGLVTRGGKLFF	.	.	TRBJ1-4	14	TRBV12-5
TGTGCCACCAGCAGAGATCAGCAGGGGGCGGGCGGCTACACCTTC	CATSRDQQGAGGYTF	TRBD1	.	TRBJ1-2	15	TRBV15
TGTGCCAGCAGTCCCGATCATTCGGGGGTCGAGGATGGCTACACCTTC	CASSPDHSGVEDGYTF	.	.	TRBJ1-2	16	TRBV27
TGTGCCACCAGCAGAGGAGGTTCCTACAATGAGCAGTTCTTC	CATSRGGSYNEQFF	.	.	TRBJ2-1	14	TRBV15
TGTGCCAGCAGCTTTAGCCTCCCCGATGGCTACGAGCAGTACTTC	CASSFSLPDGYEQYF	.	few	TRBJ2-7	15	TRBV11-2
TGTGCCAGCAGCTTAGAGGGGGCAGTTGAAAAACTGTTTTTT	CASSLEGAVEKLFF	TRBD1	.	TRBJ1-4	14	TRBV7-2
TGTGCCAGCAGTCGACAGGGCGTGACTGAAGCTTTCTTT	CASSRQGVTEAFF	TRBD1	.	TRBJ1-1	13	TRBV27
TGTGCCATCAGTGAGTCGGACAGGGCGGCTTTCTTT	CAISESDRAAFF	TRBD1	once	TRBJ1-1	12	TRBV10-3
TGTGCCAGCAGTTTATCGTGGACAAGCAATCAGCCCCAGCATTTT	CASSLSWTSNQPQHF	.	.	TRBJ1-5	15	TRBV27
TGTGCCAGCAGCTCCGACAATAATTCACCCCTCCACTTT	CASSSDNNSPLHF	.	.	TRBJ1-6	13	TRBV11-3
TGCAGCGGGTCGACAGGCTACAATGAGCAGTTCTTC	CSGSTGYNEQFF	.	once	TRBJ2-1	12	TRBV29-1
TGTGCCATCGAGTTGGGCGGGGGGGCCGCCGGGGAGCTGTTTTTT	CAIELGGGAAGELFF	TRBD2	.	TRBJ2-2	15	TRBV2
TGTGCCAGCCGAAATACAGGGTTCTATGGCTACACCTTC	CASRNTGFYGYTF	.	.	TRBJ1-2	13	TRBV27
TGTGCCAGCAGTTTCTTAACTAATCAGCCCCAGCATTTT	CASSFLTNQPQHF	.	.	TRBJ1-5	13	TRBV27
TGTGCCAGTAGTTTCAGACAGGGAAGCAATCAGCCCCAGCATTTT	CASSFRQGSNQPQHF	TRBD1	.	TRBJ1-5	15	TRBV19
TGTGCCAGCAGCTTAAGTCGCGTTGGGGAGAGTACGGATGGCTACACCTTC	CASSLSRVGESTDGYTF	.	.	TRBJ1-2	17	TRBV7-9
TGTGCCAGCAGCTCACGGGACAGGGGGCGGTGGGAGCAGTACTTC	CASSSRDRGRWEQYF	TRBD1	few	TRBJ2-7	15	TRBV11-2
TGTGCCAGCAGACCCAACGACAGGGGATGGACAGGAGCTTTCTTT	CASRPNDRGWTGAFF	TRBD1	.	TRBJ1-1	15	TRBV6-6
TGTGCCAGCAGCCAAGAGGCTGGCCGCTCTGGAAACACCATATATTTT	CASSQEAGRSGNTIYF	.	.	TRBJ1-3	16	TRBV14
TGTGCCAGCAGGGGACTAGCGGGAGGACGCACAGATACGCAGTATTTT	CASRGLAGGRTDTQYF	TRBD2	.	TRBJ2-3	16	TRBV2
TGTGCCAGCAGCTTAGAACTAGCGGGAGAAGACGAGCAGTACTTC	CASSLELAGEDEQYF	TRBD2	.	TRBJ2-7	15	TRBV7-9